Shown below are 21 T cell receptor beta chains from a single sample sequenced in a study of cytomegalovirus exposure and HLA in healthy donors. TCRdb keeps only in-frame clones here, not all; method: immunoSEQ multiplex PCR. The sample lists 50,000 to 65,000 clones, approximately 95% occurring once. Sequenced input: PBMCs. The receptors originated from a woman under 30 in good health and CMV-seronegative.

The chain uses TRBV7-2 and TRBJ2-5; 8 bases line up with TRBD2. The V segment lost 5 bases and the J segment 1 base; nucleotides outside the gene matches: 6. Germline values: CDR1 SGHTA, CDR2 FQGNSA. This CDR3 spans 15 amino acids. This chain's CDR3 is CASSQTSGSQETQYF. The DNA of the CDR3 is TGTGCCAGCAGCCAAACTAGCGGAAGCCAAGAGACCCAGTACTTC.

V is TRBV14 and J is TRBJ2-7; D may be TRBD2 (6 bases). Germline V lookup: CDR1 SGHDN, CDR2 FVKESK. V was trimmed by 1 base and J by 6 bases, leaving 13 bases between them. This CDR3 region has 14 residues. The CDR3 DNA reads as TGTGCCAGCAGCCAAGGCCTCGGGAGTCGCGAGCAGTACTTC. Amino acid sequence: CASSQGLGSREQYF. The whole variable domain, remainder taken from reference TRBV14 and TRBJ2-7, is EAGVTQFPSHSVIEKGQTVTLRCDPISGHDNLYWYRRVMGKEIKFLLHFVKESKQDESGMPNNRFLAERTGGTYSTLKVQPAELEDSGVYFCASSQGLGSREQYFGPGTRLTVT.

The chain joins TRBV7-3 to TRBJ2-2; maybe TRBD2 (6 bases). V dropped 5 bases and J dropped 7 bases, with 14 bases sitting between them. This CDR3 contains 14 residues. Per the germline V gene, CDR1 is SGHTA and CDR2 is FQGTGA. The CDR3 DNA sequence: TGTGCCAGCAGCCGGGGGACGGCCGGCGGGGAGCTGTTTTTT. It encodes CASSRGTAGGELFF.

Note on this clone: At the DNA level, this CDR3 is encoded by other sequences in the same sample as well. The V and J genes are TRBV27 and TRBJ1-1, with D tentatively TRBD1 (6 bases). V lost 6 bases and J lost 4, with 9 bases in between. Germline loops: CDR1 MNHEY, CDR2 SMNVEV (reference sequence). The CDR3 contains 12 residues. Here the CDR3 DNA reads TGTGCCAGCAGAACAGGGTCCACTGAAGCTTTCTTT. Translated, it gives CASRTGSTEAFF.

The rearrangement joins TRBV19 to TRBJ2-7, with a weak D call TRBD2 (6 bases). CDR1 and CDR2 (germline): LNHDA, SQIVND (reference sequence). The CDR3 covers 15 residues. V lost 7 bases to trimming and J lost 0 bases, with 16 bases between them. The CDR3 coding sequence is TGTGCCAGTACCCCCGGCGGGGCAAACTCCTACGAGCAGTACTTC. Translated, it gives CASTPGGANSYEQYF.

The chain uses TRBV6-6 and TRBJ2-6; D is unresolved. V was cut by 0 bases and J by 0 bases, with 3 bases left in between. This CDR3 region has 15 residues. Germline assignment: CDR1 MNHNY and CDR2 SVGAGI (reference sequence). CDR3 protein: CASSYSSSGANVLTF. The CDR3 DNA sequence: TGTGCCAGCAGTTACTCTAGCTCTGGGGCCAACGTCCTGACTTTC.

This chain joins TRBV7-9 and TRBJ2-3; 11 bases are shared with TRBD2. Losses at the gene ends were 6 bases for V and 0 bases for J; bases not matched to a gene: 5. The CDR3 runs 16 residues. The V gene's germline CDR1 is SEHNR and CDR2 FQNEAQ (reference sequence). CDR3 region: CASRASGGLSTDTQYF. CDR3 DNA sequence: TGTGCCAGCAGGGCTAGCGGGGGGCTGAGCACAGATACGCAGTATTTT.

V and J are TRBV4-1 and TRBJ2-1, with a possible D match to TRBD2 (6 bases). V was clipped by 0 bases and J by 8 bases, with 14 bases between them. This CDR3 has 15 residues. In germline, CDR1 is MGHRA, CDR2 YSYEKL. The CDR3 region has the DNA TGCGCCAGCAGCCAAGACTGGAGGGGCGGGGATGAGCAGTTCTTC. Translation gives CASSQDWRGGDEQFF.

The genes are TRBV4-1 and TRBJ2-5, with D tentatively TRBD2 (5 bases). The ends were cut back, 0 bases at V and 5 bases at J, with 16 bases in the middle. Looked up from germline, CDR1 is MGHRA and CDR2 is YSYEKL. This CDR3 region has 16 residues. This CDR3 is CASSQDPLSPGETQYF. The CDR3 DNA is TGCGCCAGCAGCCAAGATCCCCTCAGCCCGGGGGAGACCCAGTACTTC.

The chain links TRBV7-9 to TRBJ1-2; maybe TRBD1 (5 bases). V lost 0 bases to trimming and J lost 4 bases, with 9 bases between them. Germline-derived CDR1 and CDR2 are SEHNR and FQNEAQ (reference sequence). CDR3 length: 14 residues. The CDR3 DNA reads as TGTGCCAGCAGCTTAGCGCGGGACGGCTATGGCTACACCTTC. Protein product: CASSLARDGYGYTF.

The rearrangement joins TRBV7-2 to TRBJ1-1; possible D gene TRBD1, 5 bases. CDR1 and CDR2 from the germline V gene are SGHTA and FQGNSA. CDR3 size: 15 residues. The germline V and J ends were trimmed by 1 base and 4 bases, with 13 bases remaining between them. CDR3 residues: CASSLGGGRSTEAFF. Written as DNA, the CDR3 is TGTGCCAGCAGCTTAGGGGGCGGGAGAAGCACTGAAGCTTTCTTT.

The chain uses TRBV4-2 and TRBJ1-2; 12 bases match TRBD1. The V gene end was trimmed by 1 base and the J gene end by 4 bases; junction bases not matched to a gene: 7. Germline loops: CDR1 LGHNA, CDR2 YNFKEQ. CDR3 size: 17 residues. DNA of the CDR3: TGTGCCAGCAGCCAAGCCGGGACAGGGGGCGGAGGCTATGGCTACACCTTC. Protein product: CASSQAGTGGGGYGYTF.

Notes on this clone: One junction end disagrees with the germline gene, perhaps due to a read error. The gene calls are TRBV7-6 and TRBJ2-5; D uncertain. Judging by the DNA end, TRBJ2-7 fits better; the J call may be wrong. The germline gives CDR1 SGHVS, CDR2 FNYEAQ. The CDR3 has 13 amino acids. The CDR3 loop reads CGSSPGPNYEQYF. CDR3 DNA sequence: TGTGGCAGCAGCCCTGGCCCCAACTACGAGCAGTACTTC.

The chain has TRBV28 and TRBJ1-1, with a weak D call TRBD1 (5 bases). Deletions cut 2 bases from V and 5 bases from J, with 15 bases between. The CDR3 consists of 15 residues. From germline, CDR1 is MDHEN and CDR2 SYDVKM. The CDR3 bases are TGTGCCAGCAGTTTAGGGTGGGGCTCCGGGACTGAAGCTTTCTTT. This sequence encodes CASSLGWGSGTEAFF. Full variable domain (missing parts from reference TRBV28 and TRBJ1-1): DVKVTQSSRYLVKRTGEKVFLECVQDMDHENMFWYRQDPGLGLRLIYFSYDVKMKEKGDIPEGYSVSREKKERFSLILESASTNQTSMYLCASSLGWGSGTEAFFGQGTRLTVV.

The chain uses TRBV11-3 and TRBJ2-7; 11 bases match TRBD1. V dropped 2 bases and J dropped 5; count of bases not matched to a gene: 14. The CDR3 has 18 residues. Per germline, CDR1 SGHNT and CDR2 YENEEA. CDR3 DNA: TGTGCCAGCAGCTTACTTTCCGAACCGGGACAGGGGGACCACGAGCAGTACTTC. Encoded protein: CASSLLSEPGQGDHEQYF.

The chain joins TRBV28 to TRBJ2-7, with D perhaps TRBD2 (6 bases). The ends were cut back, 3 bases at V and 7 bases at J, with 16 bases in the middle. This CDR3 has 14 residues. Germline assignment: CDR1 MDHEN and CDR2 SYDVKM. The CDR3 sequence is CASSFGRERGEQYF. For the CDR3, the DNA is TGTGCCAGCAGTTTTGGGCGGGAACGGGGGGAGCAGTACTTC.

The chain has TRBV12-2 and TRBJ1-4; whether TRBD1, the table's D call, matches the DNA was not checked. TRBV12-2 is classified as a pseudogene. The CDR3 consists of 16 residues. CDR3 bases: TGTGCAAGTCGCCCCCCACAGGGGGCCCGTAATGAAAAACTGTTTTTT. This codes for CASRPPQGARNEKLFF.

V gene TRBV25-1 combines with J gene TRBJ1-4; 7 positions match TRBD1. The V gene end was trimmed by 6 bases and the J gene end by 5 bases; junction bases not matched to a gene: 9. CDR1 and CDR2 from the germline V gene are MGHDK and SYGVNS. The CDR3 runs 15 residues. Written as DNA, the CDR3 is TGTGCCAGCAGCCAGCCCGGGACAGAAAATGAAAAACTGTTTTTT. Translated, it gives CASSQPGTENEKLFF.

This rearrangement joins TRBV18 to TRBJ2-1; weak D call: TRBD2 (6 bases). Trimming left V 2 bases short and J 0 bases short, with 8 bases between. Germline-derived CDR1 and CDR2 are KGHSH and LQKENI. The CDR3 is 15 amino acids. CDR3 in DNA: TGTGCCAGCTCACCAGGGGGGAACTCCTACAATGAGCAGTTCTTC. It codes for CASSPGGNSYNEQFF.

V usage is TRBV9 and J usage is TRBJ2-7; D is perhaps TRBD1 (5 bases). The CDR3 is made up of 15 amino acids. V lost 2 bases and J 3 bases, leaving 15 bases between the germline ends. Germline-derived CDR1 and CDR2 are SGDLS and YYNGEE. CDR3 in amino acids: CASSVTPDNLYEQYF. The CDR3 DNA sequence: TGTGCCAGCAGCGTTACCCCGGACAACCTCTACGAGCAGTACTTC.

The CDR3 reads CASSLPGQGARSHTGEQFF. In DNA, the CDR3 is TGTGCCAGCAGCCTCCCGGGACAGGGGGCCCGTTCCCACACCGGTGAGCAGTTCTTC. V gene TRBV6-4 combines with J gene TRBJ2-1; TRBD1 agrees at 12 bases. This CDR3 is 19 amino acids long. Germline trimming cut 6 bases from V and 9 bases from J; bases unmatched to any gene: 21. CDR1 is MRHNA, CDR2 SNTAGT, per germline.